The rows below give T cell receptor beta chains drawn from one sample of a study of blood T cell repertoires in COVID-19. The method was immunoSEQ multiplex PCR; TCRdb's version includes in-frame clones alone and lacks a portion of them. The data hold tens of thousands of clones, with 80% to 95% observed a single time. Material: peripheral blood. The source of these receptors is a human donor with active COVID-19. The donor label of this sample is uncertain. The CDR3 runs from the conserved cysteine through the conserved F or W. A D gene is named only where the DNA matches it firmly. For some rows the clone size is stated as once, few or many, or as a class when expanded; others skip it.

cdr3_aa	cdr3_nt	j_call	clone_size	d_call	v_call
CASSPDPGGAGNTIYF	TGTGCCAGCAGTCCTGACCCAGGGGGCGCTGGAAACACCATATATTTT	TRBJ1-3	-	TRBD1	TRBV27
CASSSNQQGTGNTIYF	TGTGCCAGCAGTTCGAACCAACAGGGGACGGGAAACACCATATATTTT	TRBJ1-3	once	TRBD1	TRBV28
CASSSAPAGAYEQYF	TGTGCCAGCAGCAGTGCCCCCGCAGGGGCCTACGAGCAGTACTTC	TRBJ2-7	-	-	TRBV7-8
CASTPSGRSGGELFF	TGTGCCAGCACCCCTAGCGGGAGGTCCGGCGGGGAGCTGTTTTTT	TRBJ2-2	-	TRBD2	TRBV27
CASSLQGQETQYF	TGTGCCAGCAGCTTACAGGGTCAAGAGACCCAGTACTTC	TRBJ2-5	-	-	TRBV5-5
CSAQPDNLNTEAFF	TGCAGCGCCCAACCGGACAATCTGAACACTGAAGCTTTCTTT	TRBJ1-1	-	-	TRBV29-1
CASSPGTSGIHGELFF	TGTGCCAGCTCACCCGGGACTAGCGGCATACACGGGGAGCTGTTTTTT	TRBJ2-2	-	TRBD2	TRBV18
CASSLQVAKNIQYF	TGTGCCAGCAGCCTACAGGTAGCCAAAAACATTCAGTACTTC	TRBJ2-4	-	-	TRBV28
CASSFRDIGTEAFF	TGCGCCAGCAGCTTCCGGGACATCGGCACTGAAGCTTTCTTT	TRBJ1-1	few	-	TRBV5-1
CASSLGEKTSGANVLTF	TGTGCCAGCAGCTTAGGTGAGAAAACCTCTGGGGCCAACGTCCTGACTTTC	TRBJ2-6	-	-	TRBV13
CASGQNGPYEQYF	TGTGCCAGTGGACAGAACGGACCCTACGAGCAGTACTTC	TRBJ2-7	-	-	TRBV19
CASGLGTKGYF	TGTGCCAGCGGTTTGGGCACAAAAGGGTATTTT	TRBJ2-3	-	-	TRBV12-3/TRBV12-4
CASSRGRQGANYEQYF	TGTGCCAGCAGCCGTGGGCGACAGGGGGCGAACTACGAGCAGTACTTC	TRBJ2-7	-	TRBD1	TRBV5-4
CASSSRWARGRGPSGAFF	TGTGCCAGCAGCTCGAGGTGGGCCAGGGGGCGCGGGCCGAGTGGAGCTTTCTTT	TRBJ1-1	few	TRBD1	TRBV5-6
CASSEDGTGGGTEAFF	TGTGCCAGCAGTGAAGACGGGACAGGGGGCGGCACTGAAGCTTTCTTT	TRBJ1-1	-	TRBD1	TRBV6-1
CASSLSSGADTQYF	TGTGCCAGCAGTTTAAGTAGCGGGGCAGATACGCAGTATTTT	TRBJ2-3	-	TRBD2	TRBV28
CASSQDVGLAGGIQYF	TGCGCCAGCAGCCAAGATGTTGGACTAGCGGGAGGCATTCAGTACTTC	TRBJ2-4	-	TRBD2	TRBV4-3
CASSVTSGNLNTGELFF	TGTGCCAGCAGCGTAACGAGCGGGAACTTAAACACCGGGGAGCTGTTTTTT	TRBJ2-2	-	TRBD2	TRBV9
CASTIGGRGGDTEAFF	TGTGCCAGTACTATTGGGGGGAGGGGAGGAGACACTGAAGCTTTCTTT	TRBJ1-1	-	-	TRBV28
CASSAGRGTTQETQYF	TGCGCCAGCAGTGCGGGCCGAGGGACTACCCAAGAGACCCAGTACTTC	TRBJ2-5	-	TRBD2	TRBV10-2
CASSVGGPNEKLFF	TGTGCCAGCAGCGTAGGGGGGCCTAATGAAAAACTGTTTTTT	TRBJ1-4	-	-	TRBV9
CASSRLAGLGSYEQYF	TGTGCCAGCAGCCGTCTAGCGGGTCTTGGTTCCTACGAGCAGTACTTC	TRBJ2-7	-	TRBD2	TRBV7-2
CASSQPQGLSTEAFF	TGTGCCAGCAGCCAACCACAGGGTCTGAGCACTGAAGCTTTCTTT	TRBJ1-1	-	-	TRBV3-1/TRBV3-2
CASSLARQASYEQYF	TGTGCCAGCAGCTTAGCGCGACAGGCCTCCTACGAGCAGTACTTC	TRBJ2-7	once	-	TRBV7-2
CASSGISVRGNTGELFF	TGTGCCAGCTCAGGAATAAGTGTGAGAGGGAACACCGGGGAGCTGTTTTTT	TRBJ2-2	-	-	TRBV18
CASNAGARGNTIYF	TGTGCCAGCAACGCAGGGGCGCGTGGAAACACCATATATTTT	TRBJ1-3	-	-	TRBV14
CASSRAGGGPHQPQHF	TGTGCCAGCAGCCGCGCCGGGGGGGGACCACATCAGCCCCAGCATTTT	TRBJ1-5	-	-	TRBV28
CASSARLAGGNEQFF	TGTGCCAGCAGTGCTCGACTAGCGGGAGGAAATGAGCAGTTCTTC	TRBJ2-1	-	TRBD2	TRBV2
CASRRRTGGSREQFF	TGTGCCAGCAGAAGGAGGACAGGGGGCTCAAGAGAGCAGTTCTTC	TRBJ2-1	-	TRBD1	TRBV2
CASNQGGWEQYF	TGTGCCAGCAACCAGGGGGGATGGGAGCAGTACTTC	TRBJ2-7	-	-	TRBV12-3/TRBV12-4
CASSIGREETQYF	TGTGCCAGTAGTATAGGCAGGGAAGAGACCCAGTACTTC	TRBJ2-5	-	-	TRBV19
CASSPGLMNTEAFF	TGTGCCAGCAGCCCGGGACTCATGAACACTGAAGCTTTCTTT	TRBJ1-1	-	-	TRBV6-5
CASSLFGGSSYEQYF	TGTGCCAGCAGTTTATTTGGGGGGAGCTCCTACGAGCAGTACTTC	TRBJ2-7	-	-	TRBV27
CASSLVGNQPQHF	TGTGCCAGCAGCTTAGTCGGCAATCAGCCCCAGCATTTT	TRBJ1-5	few	-	TRBV7-2
CASSQPPGTEAFF	TGTGCCAGCAGCCAACCCCCGGGCACTGAAGCTTTCTTT	TRBJ1-1	-	-	TRBV11-2
CASATGTGVYEQYF	TGTGCCAGCGCTACCGGGACAGGGGTCTACGAGCAGTACTTC	TRBJ2-7	-	TRBD1	TRBV27
CASRGQGATNEKLFF	TGTGCCAGCAGGGGTCAGGGCGCAACTAATGAAAAACTGTTTTTT	TRBJ1-4	-	-	TRBV27